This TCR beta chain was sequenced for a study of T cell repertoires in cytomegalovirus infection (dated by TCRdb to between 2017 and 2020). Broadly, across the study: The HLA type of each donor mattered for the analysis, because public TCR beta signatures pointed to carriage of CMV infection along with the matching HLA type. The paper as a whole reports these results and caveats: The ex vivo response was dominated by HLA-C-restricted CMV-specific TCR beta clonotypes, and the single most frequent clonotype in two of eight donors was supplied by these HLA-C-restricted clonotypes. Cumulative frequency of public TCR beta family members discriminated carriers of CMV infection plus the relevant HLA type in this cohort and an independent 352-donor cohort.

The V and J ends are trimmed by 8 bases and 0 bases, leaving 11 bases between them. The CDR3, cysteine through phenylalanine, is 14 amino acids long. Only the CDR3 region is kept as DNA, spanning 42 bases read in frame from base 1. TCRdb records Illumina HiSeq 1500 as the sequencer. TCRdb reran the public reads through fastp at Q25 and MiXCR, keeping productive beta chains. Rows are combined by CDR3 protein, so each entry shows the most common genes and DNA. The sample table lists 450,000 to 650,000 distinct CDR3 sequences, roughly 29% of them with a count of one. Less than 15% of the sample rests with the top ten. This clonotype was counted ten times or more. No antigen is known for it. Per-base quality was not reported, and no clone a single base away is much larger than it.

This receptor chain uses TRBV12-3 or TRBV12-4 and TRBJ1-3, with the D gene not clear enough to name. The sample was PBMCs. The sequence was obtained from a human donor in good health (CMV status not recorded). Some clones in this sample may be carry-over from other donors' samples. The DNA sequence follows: TGTGCCAGCGGATTCTTAGGCTCTGGAAACACCATATATTTT. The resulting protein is CASGFLGSGNTIYF.